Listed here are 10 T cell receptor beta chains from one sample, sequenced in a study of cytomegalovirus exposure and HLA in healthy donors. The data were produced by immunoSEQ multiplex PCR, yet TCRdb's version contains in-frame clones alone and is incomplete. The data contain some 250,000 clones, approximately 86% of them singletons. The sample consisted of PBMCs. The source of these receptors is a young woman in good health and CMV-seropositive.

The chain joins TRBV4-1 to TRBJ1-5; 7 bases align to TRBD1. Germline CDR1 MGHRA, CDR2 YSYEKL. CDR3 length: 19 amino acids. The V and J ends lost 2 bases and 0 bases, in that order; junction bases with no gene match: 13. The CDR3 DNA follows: TGCGCCAGCAGCCAATTCTGGGACAGCGGCGAATTTAGCAATCAGCCCCAGCATTTT. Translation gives CASSQFWDSGEFSNQPQHF.

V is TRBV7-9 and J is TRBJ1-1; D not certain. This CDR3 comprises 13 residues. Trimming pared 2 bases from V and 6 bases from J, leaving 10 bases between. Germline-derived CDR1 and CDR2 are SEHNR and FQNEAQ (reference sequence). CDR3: CASSLRARAEAFF. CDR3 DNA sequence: TGTGCCAGCAGCTTACGTGCTAGAGCTGAAGCTTTCTTT.

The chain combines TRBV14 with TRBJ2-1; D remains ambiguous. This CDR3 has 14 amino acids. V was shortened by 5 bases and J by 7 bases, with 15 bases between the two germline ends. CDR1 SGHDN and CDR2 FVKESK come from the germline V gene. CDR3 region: CASSSRGSLNEQFF. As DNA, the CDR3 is TGTGCCAGCAGCTCTCGAGGCTCCTTGAATGAGCAGTTCTTC.

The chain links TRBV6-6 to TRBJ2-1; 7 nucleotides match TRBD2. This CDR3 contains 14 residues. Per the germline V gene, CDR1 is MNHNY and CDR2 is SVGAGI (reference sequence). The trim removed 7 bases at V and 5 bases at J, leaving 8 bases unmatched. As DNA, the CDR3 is TGTGCCAGCACTCCAGCGGGAAGGGACAATGAGCAGTTCTTC. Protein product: CASTPAGRDNEQFF.

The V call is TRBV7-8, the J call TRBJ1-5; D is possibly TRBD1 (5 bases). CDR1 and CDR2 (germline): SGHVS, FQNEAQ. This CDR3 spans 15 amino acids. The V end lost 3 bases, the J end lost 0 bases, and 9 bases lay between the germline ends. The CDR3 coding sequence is TGTGCCAGCAGCTTGACAGCTTATAGCAATCAGCCCCAGCATTTT. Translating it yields CASSLTAYSNQPQHF. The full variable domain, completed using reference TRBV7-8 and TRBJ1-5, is GAGVSQSPRYKVAKRGQDVALRCDPISGHVSLFWYQQALGQGPEFLTYFQNEAQLDKSGLPSDRFFAERPEGSVSTLKIQRTQQEDSAVYLCASSLTAYSNQPQHFGDGTRLSIL.

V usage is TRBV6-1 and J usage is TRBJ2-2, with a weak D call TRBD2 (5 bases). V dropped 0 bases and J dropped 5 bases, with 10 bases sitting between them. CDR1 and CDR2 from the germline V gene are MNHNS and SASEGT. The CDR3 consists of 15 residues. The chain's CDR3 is CASSEATDLTGELFF. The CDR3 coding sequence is TGTGCCAGCAGTGAAGCGACGGACTTGACCGGGGAGCTGTTTTTT.

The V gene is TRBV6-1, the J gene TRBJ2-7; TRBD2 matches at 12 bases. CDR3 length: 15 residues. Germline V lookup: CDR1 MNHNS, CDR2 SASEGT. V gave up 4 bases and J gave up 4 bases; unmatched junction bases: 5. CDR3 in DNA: TGTGCCAGCAGTGGACTAGCGGGAGTGGTTTACGAGCAGTACTTC. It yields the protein CASSGLAGVVYEQYF.

This CDR3 reads CASSLDGTGIAGANVLTF. The CDR3 bases are TGCGCCAGCAGCTTGGATGGGACAGGGATCGCTGGGGCCAACGTCCTGACTTTC. This chain uses TRBV5-1 with TRBJ2-6; 9 nucleotides match TRBD1. Losses at the gene ends were 0 bases for V and 2 bases for J; bases not matched to a gene: 6. This CDR3 is 18 amino acids long. Looked up from germline, CDR1 is SGHRS and CDR2 is YFSETQ.

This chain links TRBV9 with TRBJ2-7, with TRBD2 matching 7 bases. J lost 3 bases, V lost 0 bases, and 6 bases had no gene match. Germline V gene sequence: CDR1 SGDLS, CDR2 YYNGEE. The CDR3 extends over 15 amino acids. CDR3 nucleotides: TGTGCCAGCAGCGTAGGGGGGGGAGCTTTCTACGAGCAGTACTTC. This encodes CASSVGGGAFYEQYF. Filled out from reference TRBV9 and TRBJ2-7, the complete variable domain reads DSGVTQTPKHLITATGQRVTLRCSPRSGDLSVYWYQQSLDQGLQFLIQYYNGEERAKGNILERFSAQQFPDLHSELNLSSLELGDSALYFCASSVGGGAFYEQYFGPGTRLTVT.

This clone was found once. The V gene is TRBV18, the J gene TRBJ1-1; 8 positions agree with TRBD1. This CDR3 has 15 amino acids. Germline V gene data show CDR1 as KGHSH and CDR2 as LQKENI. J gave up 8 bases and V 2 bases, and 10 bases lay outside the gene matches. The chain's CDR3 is CASSPEMGQVDEAFF. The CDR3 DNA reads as TGTGCCAGCTCACCAGAAATGGGACAGGTAGACGAAGCTTTCTTT.